The 15 T cell receptor beta chains presented below share a single source sample, sequenced in a study of T cells in localized non-small cell lung cancer. The protocol was immunoSEQ multiplex PCR, while the TCRdb copy is restricted to in-frame clones and leaves out a portion. The sample holds roughly 38,000 clones, 70% to 90% seen once. Sequenced material: peripheral blood mononuclear cells, taken before any cancer treatment. The receptor set was obtained from a male donor aged 60 or over with stage II lung adenocarcinoma.

This clone was seen a few times. The junction does not match germline at one end; this may be a read error. The chain recombines TRBV19 with TRBJ1-2; a possible D gene is TRBD1 (5 bases). CDR3 length: 13 amino acids. Germline V gene data show CDR1 as LNHDA and CDR2 as SQIVND (reference sequence). The chain's CDR3 is CASSTLVAQYRLF. CDR3 in DNA: TGTGCCAGTAGTACCCTGGTTGCACAATACAGGCTCTTC.

This chain links TRBV7-2 with TRBJ2-1; no clear D gene. Germline loops: CDR1 SGHTA, CDR2 FQGNSA. V was pared by 1 base and J by 0 bases, with 10 bases between. The CDR3 is 16 amino acids. CDR3 sequence (DNA): TGTGCCAGCAGCTTAGGATCGGCAGTCTCCTACAATGAGCAGTTCTTC. The encoded protein is CASSLGSAVSYNEQFF.

The chain couples TRBV5-6 to TRBJ2-1, with 9 nucleotides matching TRBD2. The CDR3 has 14 amino acids. V shed 1 base, J shed 6 bases, and the junction held 2 bases outside the gene matches. Germline CDR1 SGHDT, CDR2 YYEEEE. CDR3 nucleotides: TGTGCCAGCAGCTTGCGCGGGAGGGGCAATGAGCAGTTCTTC. Protein sequence: CASSLRGRGNEQFF.

The rearrangement joins TRBV19 to TRBJ1-1; no clear D. The V gene lost 3 bases and the J gene lost 1 base, with 15 bases spanning the gap. The CDR3 loop spans 16 amino acids. Germline V gives CDR1 LNHDA, CDR2 SQIVND (reference sequence). In nucleotides, the CDR3 is TGTGCCAGTAGTATGGTCGAAGGAGGACCGAACACTGAAGCTTTCTTT. It translates to CASSMVEGGPNTEAFF.

The chain is built from TRBV6-1 and TRBJ2-4; maybe TRBD1 (6 bases). The CDR3 runs to 15 residues. The V end lost 5 bases, the J end lost 8 bases, and 19 bases lay between the germline ends. The germline V gene encodes CDR1 MNHNS and CDR2 SASEGT. CDR3 bases: TGTGCCAGCAGTTTTACTCAGGGGTTTGGAGACATTCAGTACTTC. Amino acids: CASSFTQGFGDIQYF.

The chain joins TRBV10-2 to TRBJ2-7; D might be TRBD1 or TRBD2, each matching 5 bases. The CDR3 has 15 residues. Germline V CDR1 and CDR2: WSHSY, SAAADI. V was pared by 6 bases and J by 3 bases, with 18 bases between. CDR3: CASSDGTSGIYEQYF. CDR3 nucleotide sequence: TGCGCCAGCAGCGACGGGACGTCGGGGATCTACGAGCAGTACTTC.

This clone was seen a handful of times. This chain links TRBV4-1 with TRBJ1-1; D remains unclear. Trimming removed 0 bases from V and 9 bases from J, with 8 bases in between. Germline V gene sequence: CDR1 MGHRA, CDR2 YSYEKL. This CDR3 comprises 12 residues. The CDR3, as DNA: TGCGCCAGCAGCCAAGAGGTGGGTCAAGCTTTCTTT. Its protein product is CASSQEVGQAFF.

This chain links TRBV5-6 with TRBJ2-1; maybe TRBD2 (6 bases). CDR1 is SGHDT and CDR2 is YYEEEE in the germline V gene. The CDR3 is made up of 15 amino acids. The V end was cut by 5 bases, the J end by 9 bases, with 21 bases between. As DNA, the CDR3 is TGTGCCAGCAGACCTCGGCTCGGGGGAAGGGGTGAGCAGTTCTTC. It specifies CASRPRLGGRGEQFF. Filled out from reference TRBV5-6 and TRBJ2-1, the complete variable domain reads DAGVTQSPTHLIKTRGQQVTLRCSPKSGHDTVSWYQQALGQGPQFIFQYYEEEERQRGNFPDRFSGHQFPNYSSELNVNALLLGDSALYLCASRPRLGGRGEQFFGPGTRLTVL.

The rearrangement uses TRBV11-3 and TRBJ2-1; 9 bases fit TRBD2. Germline-derived CDR1 and CDR2 are SGHNT and YENEEA. This CDR3 comprises 15 residues. Trimming took 6 bases from V and 7 from J; bases not matched to a gene: 10. The chain's CDR3 is CASSLAGTVENEQFF. Written as DNA, the CDR3 is TGTGCCAGCAGTCTAGCGGGAACGGTAGAGAATGAGCAGTTCTTC.

The genes are TRBV5-1 and TRBJ1-4, with 8 bases fitting TRBD1. After removal of 0 bases from V and 2 bases from J, the junction contained 6 bases not matched to a gene. Germline V gene data show CDR1 as SGHRS and CDR2 as YFSETQ. This CDR3 has 17 amino acids. DNA of the CDR3: TGCGCCAGCAGCTTGGGCTTTTCAGGGGGCACTAATGAAAAACTGTTTTTT. Its translation is CASSLGFSGGTNEKLFF.

The gene calls are TRBV5-1 and TRBJ2-1, with 7 bases fitting TRBD2. The germline V gene has CDR1 SGHRS and CDR2 YFSETQ. The V segment lost 4 bases and the J segment 7 bases; nucleotides outside the gene matches: 8. The CDR3 totals 14 residues. CDR3 coding DNA: TGCGCCAGCAGCGGGCGGGAGACATTAAATGAGCAGTTCTTC. It specifies CASSGRETLNEQFF.

The chain recombines TRBV5-4 with TRBJ2-7; 10 bases are a match to TRBD2. The V segment lost 0 bases and the J segment 6 bases; nucleotides outside the gene matches: 6. The CDR3 covers 15 residues. The germline CDR1 and CDR2 sequences are SGHNT and YYREEE (reference sequence). The CDR3 here is CASSLAGGTSAEQYF. DNA of the CDR3: TGTGCCAGCAGCTTGGCTGGCGGGACTAGCGCCGAGCAGTACTTC.

CDR3 nucleotide sequence: TGCGCCAGCAGCTTGGGATGGGATAACACTGAAGCTTTCTTT. Its protein product is CASSLGWDNTEAFF. The rearrangement uses TRBV5-1 and TRBJ1-1; no clear D. The CDR3 contains 14 residues. Per germline, CDR1 SGHRS and CDR2 YFSETQ. Trimming left V 0 bases short and J 2 bases short, with 8 bases between.

The chain recombines TRBV2 with TRBJ2-1; perhaps TRBD2 as D (5 bases). V lost 4 bases and J 4 bases, leaving 14 bases between the germline ends. Germline CDR1 reads SNHLY; CDR2 reads FYNNEI. The CDR3 is made up of 15 amino acids. CDR3 coding DNA: TGTGCCAGCAGTGTGGGCGGGCCAGGATACAATGAGCAGTTCTTC. The encoded protein is CASSVGGPGYNEQFF. The full variable domain, with the rest looked up from reference TRBV2 and TRBJ2-1, is EPEVTQTPSHQVTQMGQEVILRCVPISNHLYFYWYRQILGQKVEFLVSFYNNEISEKSEIFDDQFSVERPDGSNFTLKIRSTKLEDSAMYFCASSVGGPGYNEQFFGPGTRLTVL.

V gene TRBV6-5 combines with J gene TRBJ2-2; no clear D gene. Trimming left V 5 bases short and J 7 bases short, with 11 bases between. Germline CDR1 reads MNHEY; CDR2 reads SVGAGI. The CDR3 runs 13 residues. The DNA of the CDR3 is TGTGCCAGCAGTGAAACACCGGGCGGGGAGCTGTTTTTT. The encoded protein is CASSETPGGELFF.